Shown below are 16 T cell receptor beta chains from a single sample sequenced in a study of T cells in Graves' hyperthyroidism and ophthalmopathy. Authors of the study amplified TCR beta CDR3 regions from RNA transcripts. Primed by the HTBI set, a first-round RT-PCR was run on the TCR CDR3. TCRdb ran MiXCR on the multiplex PCR reads and lists one entry per CDR3 protein. The table includes roughly 300,000 distinct CDR3 sequences, approximately 15% detected once. Input material: blood. The receptors were sampled from a woman aged 25 to 45 with Graves' hyperthyroidism.

This clonotype was seen at least ten times. The J gene is TRBJ2-2, the V gene TRBV28, with D unresolved. V shed 8 bases and J shed 5 bases, with 6 bases lying between them. The CDR3 runs 11 residues. Germline loops: CDR1 MDHEN, CDR2 SYDVKM. The CDR3 DNA follows: TGTGCCAGCGCCGTTACCGGGGAGCTGTTTTTT. Translated: CASAVTGELFF.

The chain couples TRBV6-2 or TRBV6-3 to TRBJ2-3; D is possibly TRBD1 or TRBD2 (5 bases each). The ends were cut back, 4 bases at V and 0 bases at J, with 11 bases in the middle. The CDR3 is 15 residues long. Germline CDR1 is MNHEY and CDR2 is SVGEGT. The DNA of the CDR3 is TGTGCCAGCAGTTCCGAGGGGCTCAGCACAGATACGCAGTATTTT. It encodes CASSSEGLSTDTQYF.

This clonotype was detected ten times or more. V usage is TRBV11-2 and J usage is TRBJ2-3; no firm D call. Germline V CDR1 and CDR2: SGHAT, FQNNGV. The CDR3 covers 12 residues. V was shortened by 5 bases and J by 5 bases, with 8 bases between the two germline ends. The CDR3 bases are TGTGCCAGCAGCCTCCCCCTAGATACGCAGTATTTT. This encodes CASSLPLDTQYF.

This clonotype has only a few counts. The rearrangement uses TRBV15 and TRBJ2-1, with D perhaps assigned TRBD1 or TRBD2 (6 bases each). The germline V gene has CDR1 LNHNV and CDR2 YYDKDF (reference sequence). This CDR3 contains 16 residues. The V gene lost 3 bases and the J gene lost 9 bases, with 21 bases spanning the gap. Here the CDR3 reads CATSSPLLSEGGEQFF. As DNA, the CDR3 is TGTGCCACCAGCAGCCCGCTCCTATCGGAGGGGGGTGAGCAGTTCTTC.

With respect to this clonotype: A much larger clone sits a single nucleotide away, making a read error possible. The chain has TRBV27 and TRBJ1-1; D gene ambiguous. Trimming took 4 bases from V and 3 from J, leaving 12 bases between them. Germline-derived CDR1 and CDR2 are MNHEY and SMNVEV (reference sequence). The CDR3 runs 14 residues. CDR3 sequence reads: CASSSSPGYTEAFF. DNA for the CDR3: TGTGCCAGCAGTTCATCTCCGGGATACACTGAAGCTTTCTTT.

This clonotype has only a few counts. In DNA, the CDR3 is TGCGCCAGCAGCTTGGTTATGGCTATAGGCACTGAAGCTTTCTTT. Translated, it gives CASSLVMAIGTEAFF. J is TRBJ1-1 and V is TRBV5-1; no definite D call. The CDR3 runs to 15 residues. The V gene's germline CDR1 is SGHRS and CDR2 YFSETQ. V dropped 0 bases and J dropped 4 bases, with 13 bases sitting between them.

In this sample, this clonotype turned up a few times. V and J are TRBV4-1 and TRBJ2-7; 7 nucleotides align to TRBD1. Germline CDR1 MGHRA, CDR2 YSYEKL. J was trimmed by 5 bases and V by 4 bases; bases with no gene match: 8. CDR3 length: 14 residues. The CDR3 is CASSRQGPGDEQYF. DNA of the CDR3: TGCGCCAGCAGCCGACAGGGCCCTGGGGACGAGCAGTACTTC.

This clonotype was counted only a few times. The V gene is TRBV10-3, the J gene TRBJ2-7, with a tentative D call TRBD2 (5 bases). CDR1 ENHRY and CDR2 SYGVKD come from the germline V gene. This CDR3 has 15 amino acids. V shed 3 bases and J shed 2 bases, with 14 bases lying between them. CDR3 amino acids: CAISDQGIGAYEQYF. The CDR3 DNA is TGTGCCATCAGTGATCAAGGGATCGGGGCCTACGAGCAGTACTTC.

This clonotype was counted many times. The rearrangement joins TRBV6-1 to TRBJ1-3; D is possibly TRBD1 (6 bases). This CDR3 spans 15 amino acids. Trimming shortened V by 7 bases and J by 2 bases, and 15 bases separated the two germline ends. Germline CDR1 and CDR2: MNHNS and SASEGT. The CDR3 sequence is CASNTGQFAGNTIYF. DNA of the CDR3: TGTGCCAGCAATACTGGACAGTTTGCTGGAAACACCATATATTTT.

The table lists this clonotype with a few counts. This sequence joins TRBV24-1 and TRBJ1-5; D unclear. The CDR3 is 14 residues long. Germline-derived CDR1 and CDR2 are KGHDR and SFDVKD. Trimming pared 1 base from V and 7 bases from J, leaving 10 bases between. CDR3 sequence: CATSDFWATQPQHF. Here the CDR3 DNA reads TGTGCCACCAGTGATTTCTGGGCCACCCAGCCCCAGCATTTT.

The rearrangement uses TRBV19 and TRBJ2-5; 9 positions match TRBD2. From germline, CDR1 is LNHDA and CDR2 SQIVND (reference sequence). Germline trimming cut 3 bases from V and 0 bases from J; bases unmatched to any gene: 5. The CDR3 sequence is 16 residues long. DNA of the CDR3: TGTGCCAGTAGTATCCGACTAGCGGCGTACCAAGAGACCCAGTACTTC. It encodes CASSIRLAAYQETQYF. Drawing the rest from reference TRBV19 and TRBJ2-5, the complete variable domain is DGGITQSPKYLFRKEGQNVTLSCEQNLNHDAMYWYRQDPGQGLRLIYYSQIVNDFQKGDIAEGYSVSREKKESFPLTVTSAQKNPTAFYLCASSIRLAAYQETQYFGPGTRLLVL.

J is TRBJ1-1 and V is TRBV19, with 7 bases matching TRBD1. CDR1 LNHDA and CDR2 SQIVND come from the germline V gene (reference sequence). The CDR3 runs 14 residues. The V gene end was trimmed by 5 bases and the J gene end by 9 bases; junction bases not matched to a gene: 12. CDR3: CASSELPGGPQAFF. As DNA, the CDR3 is TGTGCCAGTAGTGAACTCCCAGGGGGGCCGCAAGCTTTCTTT.

Many counts were recorded for this clonotype. The rearrangement links TRBV6-1 to TRBJ2-1; D perhaps matches TRBD2 (5 bases). Germline lookup yields CDR1 MNHNS and CDR2 SASEGT. The CDR3 runs 13 residues. The V gene lost 2 bases and the J gene lost 9 bases, with 11 bases spanning the gap. CDR3 sequence reads: CASSEFQRGEQFF. For the CDR3, the DNA is TGTGCCAGCAGTGAATTTCAACGGGGTGAGCAGTTCTTC.

This clonotype was seen repeatedly, ten times or more. This rearrangement joins TRBV6-1 to TRBJ1-4; no reliable D call. Trimming pared 0 bases from V and 5 bases from J, leaving 16 bases between. In germline, CDR1 is MNHNS, CDR2 SASEGT. The CDR3 is 17 residues long. In DNA, the CDR3 is TGTGCCAGCAGTGAAGCTACTTGGAGGGTTCAGAATGAAAAACTGTTTTTT. Its translation: CASSEATWRVQNEKLFF.

The CDR3 bases are TGTGCCAGCAGCTTGGGGGGACAGGGACCCAGAGATACGCAGTATTTT. This gives the protein CASSLGGQGPRDTQYF. The rearrangement uses TRBV5-6 and TRBJ2-3; 9 nucleotides match TRBD1. CDR1 SGHDT and CDR2 YYEEEE come from the germline V gene. CDR3 size: 16 residues. V dropped 0 bases and J dropped 5; count of bases not matched to a gene: 7. The variable domain in full, with the rest retrieved from reference TRBV5-6 and TRBJ2-3, is DAGVTQSPTHLIKTRGQQVTLRCSPKSGHDTVSWYQQALGQGPQFIFQYYEEEERQRGNFPDRFSGHQFPNYSSELNVNALLLGDSALYLCASSLGGQGPRDTQYFGPGTRLTVL.

This clonotype was seen a handful of times. This sequence joins TRBV7-8 and TRBJ1-1; D ambiguous. This CDR3 spans 13 amino acids. CDR1 is SGHVS and CDR2 is FQNEAQ in the germline V gene. With 1 base removed from V and 6 bases from J, the gap between germline ends came to 9 bases. CDR3 nucleotide sequence: TGTGCCAGCAGCTTAGTGGAGGGTCCTGAAGCTTTCTTT. Residues: CASSLVEGPEAFF. The whole variable domain, filled in from reference TRBV7-8 and TRBJ1-1, reads GAGVSQSPRYKVAKRGQDVALRCDPISGHVSLFWYQQALGQGPEFLTYFQNEAQLDKSGLPSDRFFAERPEGSVSTLKIQRTQQEDSAVYLCASSLVEGPEAFFGQGTRLTVV.